The source of this TCR beta chain is a study of graft-versus-host responses after intestinal transplantation. Study summary: Isolated intestinal, liver-intestinal, or multivisceral transplants had been given to the recipients. All recipients were given anti-thymocyte globulin induction, and tacrolimus and steroids were then administered for 2 to 3 years.

Libraries were prepared by immunoSEQ multiplex PCR; TCRdb keeps only in-frame clonotypes and omits some of them. The sample has over 85,000 clones, 80% to 95% seen once. Turning to this clone: Its antigen is unknown.

V dropped 0 bases and J dropped 6; count of bases not matched to a gene: 6. Germline assignment: CDR1 SEHNR and CDR2 FQNEAQ (reference sequence). CDR3 length equals 15 residues. Study outcomes and limitations: Circulating GvH clones peaking coincided with falling HvG clones soon after transplant.

The chain is built from TRBV7-9 and TRBJ2-7; 9 bases are a match to TRBD2. The receptor was derived from a human donor who received an intestinal transplant. Here the sequenced sample was unstimulated CD8+ T cells sorted from spleen or lymph node cells, taken before intestinal transplant. The CDR3 region is CASSLAGGRAREQYF. The CDR3 bases are TGTGCCAGCAGCTTAGCTGGCGGGAGGGCCCGCGAGCAGTACTTC.